These 10 T cell receptor beta chains were sequenced from one sample in a study of T cells expressing NK-cell markers. TCRdb processed the 5' RACE reads again and assigns one entry to each CDR3 protein, with no DNA. The sample spans some 500,000 distinct CDR3 sequences; the ten largest clones claim about 1.5%. Sequencing input: blood T cells: a sorted CD56 or NKG2C T cell subset, CD4+ or CD8+ T cells, or bulk PBMC T cells (not recorded which). These receptors came from a woman aged 45-65 years in good health.

V and J are TRBV18 and TRBJ2-1; TCRdb's assignment of TRBD1 cannot be checked, as there is no DNA. Germline assignment: CDR1 KGHSH and CDR2 LQKENI. The CDR3 is made up of 15 amino acids. The CDR3 protein is CASSPNRVERNEQFF.

CDR3 region: CAISEYGGLGSSYNEQFF. The V and J genes are TRBV10-3 and TRBJ2-1; the TCRdb D gene call, TRBD1, has no DNA to confirm it. Germline CDR1 reads ENHRY; CDR2 reads SYGVKD. CDR3 size: 18 residues.

The chain joins TRBV12-3 or TRBV12-4 to TRBJ2-2; TCRdb calls TRBD1, which cannot be checked without DNA. This CDR3 region has 16 residues. CDR3 sequence: CASTPVGGQGTGELFF.

The V and J genes are TRBV19 and TRBJ2-7; TCRdb names TRBD1, which stays unverified in the absence of DNA. The length of the CDR3 is 13 residues. In germline, CDR1 is LNHDA, CDR2 SQIVND (reference sequence). The CDR3 loop is CAQTGTGTNEQYF. Full variable domain (rest looked up from reference TRBV19 and TRBJ2-7): DGGITQSPKYLFRKEGQNVTLSCEQNLNHDAMYWYRQDPGQGLRLIYYSQIVNDFQKGDIAEGYSVSREKKESFPLTVTSAQKNPTAFYLCAQTGTGTNEQYFGPGTRLTVT.

The chain employs TRBV5-1 and TRBJ2-2; there is no DNA to check the TCRdb D call of TRBD1. The CDR3 is 17 amino acids. Per germline, CDR1 SGHRS and CDR2 YFSETQ. CDR3 sequence: CASSSTIFQGNTGELFF.

The V gene is TRBV12-3 or TRBV12-4, the J gene TRBJ2-1; the D call of TRBD2 rests on TCRdb alone, since no DNA is present to check it. The CDR3 is made up of 13 amino acids. CDR3: CASSFRASTSQFF.

V is TRBV5-1 and J is TRBJ2-1; the TCRdb D gene call, TRBD1, has no DNA to confirm it. The CDR3 spans 15 residues. Germline lookup yields CDR1 SGHRS and CDR2 YFSETQ. The CDR3 loop is CASSLGDRGLNEQFF.

The CDR3 is CSLPGPGNYGYTF. The rearrangement uses TRBV29-1 and TRBJ1-2; checking the TCRdb D call of TRBD1 is not possible without DNA. The CDR3 sequence is 13 residues long. Germline assignment: CDR1 SQVTM and CDR2 ANQGSEA.

This chain links TRBV20-1 with TRBJ1-1. The CDR3 is 14 residues long. Germline assignment: CDR1 DFQATT and CDR2 SNEGSKA (reference sequence). The CDR3 region is CSARDYKRNTEAFF.

V usage is TRBV7-3 and J usage is TRBJ2-5; TCRdb picks TRBD2, but there is no DNA to check that call. The CDR3 has 15 amino acids. Germline values: CDR1 SGHTA, CDR2 FQGTGA. CDR3 amino acids: CASSLTSGRQETQYF.